The rows below give T cell receptor beta chains drawn from one sample of a study of OX40 agonist ivuxolimab in advanced cancers. Here immunoSEQ multiplex PCR was the method, and the copy in TCRdb shows in-frame clones only, minus some. The sample yields roughly 80,000 clones, approximately 94% seen once. Sequenced here: CD4+ or CD8+ T cells sorted from blood, sampled in a trial of the OX40 agonist ivuxolimab. These receptors were collected from an adult with an advanced solid tumor such as melanoma, head and neck, liver or kidney cancer. Each CDR3 is given without its conserved first and last residue. Expanded clones get a size class; other rows say once, few or many, or leave the size out.

V gene	clone size	J gene	CDR3 protein
TRBV27	-	TRBJ2-4	ASSLYVGDIQY
TRBV5-4	-	TRBJ2-7	ASSFGGEQY
TRBV6-5	-	TRBJ2-7	ASSGIGGRGYEQY
TRBV18	-	TRBJ1-5	ASSLAAGAEGSNQPQH
TRBV7-2	-	TRBJ2-7	ASSPRSAYEQY
TRBV5-6	-	TRBJ1-1	ASSLTRRMNTEAF
TRBV5-1	-	TRBJ1-1	ASSRTLDGEAF
TRBV9	-	TRBJ2-1	ASSVYDNEQF
TRBV7-9	-	TRBJ1-1	ASSLGSRQANSEAF
TRBV7-2	-	TRBJ1-1	ASSLTGGTEAF
TRBV6-4	-	TRBJ2-1	ASSPQGGTYNEQF
TRBV5-5	-	TRBJ2-7	ASSLDRRTYGEQY
TRBV19	once	TRBJ2-7	ASSIGTGQSYEQY
TRBV28	-	TRBJ2-1	ASSGVPGLAGAFYNEQF
TRBV9	-	TRBJ2-1	ASSVAGGDRVYNEQF
TRBV4-1	-	TRBJ2-1	ASSQGTAGSF
TRBV29-1	-	TRBJ1-1	SVEVPPVAF
TRBV4-1	-	TRBJ2-3	ASSYRPASTDTQY
TRBV6-5	-	TRBJ1-5	ASSYRPFNQPQH
TRBV15	-	TRBJ2-7	ATAYSDGSYEQY
TRBV13	-	TRBJ2-3	ASSPDQGGEGTQY
TRBV7-9	once	TRBJ2-1	ASSFPERQGGVYNEQF
TRBV5-8	-	TRBJ2-7	ASSLFGVSSYEQY
TRBV5-5	few	TRBJ2-7	ASSFSYEQY
TRBV7-2	-	TRBJ2-3	ASSLRTARGTDTQY
TRBV28	-	TRBJ2-7	ASSRPGERGLYEQY
TRBV7-6	-	TRBJ1-1	ASSYPGGRLSEAF
TRBV27	-	TRBJ1-1	ASSIKGGGTEAF
TRBV27	once	TRBJ2-3	ASSFGTAKSDTQY
TRBV7-6	-	TRBJ2-1	ASSLGDFSYNEQF
TRBV2	-	TRBJ2-7	ASSQGAGSDEQY
TRBV5-1	once	TRBJ2-7	ASSPGHGGYEQY
TRBV4-1	-	TRBJ2-7	ASSPHGVSPPYEQY
TRBV13	-	TRBJ2-7	ASSSGGYYEQY
TRBV15	-	TRBJ2-1	ATSRGVDEQF
TRBV7-8	once	TRBJ1-5	ASSLQGAVQPQH
TRBV5-5	-	TRBJ2-5	ASSLGQSQETQY